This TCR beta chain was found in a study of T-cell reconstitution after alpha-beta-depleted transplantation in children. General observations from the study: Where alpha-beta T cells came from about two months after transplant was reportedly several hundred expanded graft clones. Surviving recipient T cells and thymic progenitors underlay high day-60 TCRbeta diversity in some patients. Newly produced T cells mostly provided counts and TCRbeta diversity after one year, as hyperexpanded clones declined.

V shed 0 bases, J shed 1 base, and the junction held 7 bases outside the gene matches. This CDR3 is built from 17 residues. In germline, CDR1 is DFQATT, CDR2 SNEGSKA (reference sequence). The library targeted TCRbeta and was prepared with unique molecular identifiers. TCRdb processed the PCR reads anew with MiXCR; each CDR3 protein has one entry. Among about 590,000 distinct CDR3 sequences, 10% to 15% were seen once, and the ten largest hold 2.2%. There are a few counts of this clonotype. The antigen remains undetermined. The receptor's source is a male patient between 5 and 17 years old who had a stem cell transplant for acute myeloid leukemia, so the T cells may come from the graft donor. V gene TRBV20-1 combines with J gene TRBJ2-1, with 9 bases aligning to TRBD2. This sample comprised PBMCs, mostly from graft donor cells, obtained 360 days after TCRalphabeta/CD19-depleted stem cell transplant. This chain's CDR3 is CSARDGLAGKSYNEQFF. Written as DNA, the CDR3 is TGCAGTGCTAGAGATGGCCTAGCGGGAAAATCCTACAATGAGCAGTTCTTC.